This T cell receptor beta chain was observed in a study of molecular identifiers for immune sequencing clone quantification. Notes on the study in general: Clones above 20 RNA copies contained over 99% of effector molecules and under 1% of naive molecules. A shared barcode on identical TCR molecules could lead to underestimated sizes for highly expanded clones. Even with 1 million or so naive cells present, spiked Jurkat TCR RNA from one cell was reportedly detectable.

The CDR3 has 16 residues. In germline, CDR1 is DFQATT, CDR2 SNEGSKA (reference sequence). V lost 3 bases, J lost 2 bases, and 17 bases lay in between. Using a CD8+CD4-CCR7+CD45RA+ phenotype, naive CD8 T cells were sorted. TCRdb itself ran the PCR reads through MiXCR, one entry per CDR3 protein. This sample has more than 550,000 distinct CDR3 sequences, with roughly 25% found just once. This clonotype was counted at least ten times. Its matching antigen is unknown. The source of this sequence is a human donor in good health. Some libraries in this study had Jurkat cell RNA spiked in. This chain joins TRBV20-1 and TRBJ2-4; TRBD1 or TRBD2 may be the D gene (5 bases each). The specimen was naive CD8+ T cells from blood, with Jurkat cell RNA spiked in. Sample subset: FACS-sorted CD8+CD4-CCR7+CD45RA+ naive T cells. For the CDR3, the DNA is TGCAGTGCTAGTCCCGGGGCCGGTGACCCCAAAAACATTCAGTACTTC. This codes for CSASPGAGDPKNIQYF.